What follows describes a single T cell receptor (beta chain). Germline assignment: CDR1 SQVTM and CDR2 ANQGSEA. V was shortened by 4 bases and J by 0 bases, with 9 bases between the two germline ends. The CDR3 loop spans 13 amino acids. This specimen belongs to a study of blood T cell repertoires in COVID-19. TCRdb's copy holds only in-frame clones and misses some; the assay was immunoSEQ multiplex PCR. The sample lists 150,000 or so clones; 85% to 90% were seen once. The chain has TRBV29-1 and TRBJ1-1, with a tentative D call TRBD1 (6 bases). This clonotype originated in an elderly man with acute or convalescent COVID-19. The sequenced sample was peripheral blood. This CDR3 reads CSVAGTMNTEAFF. In DNA form, the CDR3 reads TGCAGCGTTGCCGGGACAATGAACACTGAAGCTTTCTTT.